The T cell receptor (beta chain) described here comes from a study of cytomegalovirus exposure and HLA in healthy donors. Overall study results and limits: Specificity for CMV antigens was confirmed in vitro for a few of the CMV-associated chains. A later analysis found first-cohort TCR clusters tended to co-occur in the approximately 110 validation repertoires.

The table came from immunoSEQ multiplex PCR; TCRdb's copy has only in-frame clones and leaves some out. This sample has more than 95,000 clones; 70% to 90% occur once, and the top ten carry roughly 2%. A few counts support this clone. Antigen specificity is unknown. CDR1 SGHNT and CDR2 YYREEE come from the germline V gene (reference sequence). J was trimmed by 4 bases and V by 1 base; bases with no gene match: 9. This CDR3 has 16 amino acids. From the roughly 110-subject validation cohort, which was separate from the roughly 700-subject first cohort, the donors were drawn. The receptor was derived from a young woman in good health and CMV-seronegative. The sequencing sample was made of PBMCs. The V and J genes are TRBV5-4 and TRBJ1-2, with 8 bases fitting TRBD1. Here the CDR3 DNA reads TGTGCCAGCAGCTTGCCCTCAGGGGGCGGATTCTATGGCTACACCTTC. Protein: CASSLPSGGGFYGYTF.